Listed here is a single T cell receptor beta chain. The sample comes from a study of blood T cell repertoires in COVID-19. TCRdb keeps only in-frame clones here, not all; method: immunoSEQ multiplex PCR. The sample consists of around 700,000 clones, 85% to 90% of them appearing once. V gave up 5 bases and J gave up 0 bases; unmatched junction bases: 6. CDR3 length: 15 amino acids. Germline-derived CDR1 and CDR2 are LGHNT and FRNRAP. This TCR came from a woman younger than 35 with acute or convalescent COVID-19. The rearrangement joins TRBV12-5 to TRBJ1-1; TRBD1 aligns across 7 bases. What was sequenced was peripheral blood. Written as DNA, the CDR3 is TGTGCTAGTGGTCCCCGGACAGGCCTGAACACTGAAGCTTTCTTT. As protein: CASGPRTGLNTEAFF.